This T cell receptor beta chain came from a study of beta chain features in type 1 diabetes. Every isolated RNA sample was fully reverse transcribed, so sequencing captured expressed TCRB transcripts. The repertoire was sequenced with immunoSEQ multiplex PCR; TCRdb's copy has only in-frame clones and lacks some. The table includes 400,000 or so clones, about 12% detected once. Cell sorting via CD45RO/CCR7/CD25/CD127/CD95/CD27 was performed to obtain CD4+ naive, central memory, regulatory and stem cell-like memory cells. Study outcomes and limitations: Type 1 diabetes patients showed a moderate but significant shortening of TCRB CDR3s in all four CD4+ subsets.

Per germline, CDR1 SGHTA and CDR2 FQGNSA. This CDR3 spans 13 amino acids. The germline V and J ends were trimmed by 6 bases and 5 bases, with 13 bases remaining between them. This clone was detected a few times. Its antigen remains unidentified. The sample has other DNA sequences that encode this CDR3 too. The sequence was collected from a woman aged 18-29 years with type 1 diabetes. Sequencing used naive CD4+ T cells from blood. The chain joins TRBV7-2 to TRBJ2-5; possibly TRBD1 for D (5 bases). As DNA, the CDR3 is TGTGCCAGCAGTCTGGGGTCAGGGGAGACCCAGTACTTC. This gives the protein CASSLGSGETQYF.